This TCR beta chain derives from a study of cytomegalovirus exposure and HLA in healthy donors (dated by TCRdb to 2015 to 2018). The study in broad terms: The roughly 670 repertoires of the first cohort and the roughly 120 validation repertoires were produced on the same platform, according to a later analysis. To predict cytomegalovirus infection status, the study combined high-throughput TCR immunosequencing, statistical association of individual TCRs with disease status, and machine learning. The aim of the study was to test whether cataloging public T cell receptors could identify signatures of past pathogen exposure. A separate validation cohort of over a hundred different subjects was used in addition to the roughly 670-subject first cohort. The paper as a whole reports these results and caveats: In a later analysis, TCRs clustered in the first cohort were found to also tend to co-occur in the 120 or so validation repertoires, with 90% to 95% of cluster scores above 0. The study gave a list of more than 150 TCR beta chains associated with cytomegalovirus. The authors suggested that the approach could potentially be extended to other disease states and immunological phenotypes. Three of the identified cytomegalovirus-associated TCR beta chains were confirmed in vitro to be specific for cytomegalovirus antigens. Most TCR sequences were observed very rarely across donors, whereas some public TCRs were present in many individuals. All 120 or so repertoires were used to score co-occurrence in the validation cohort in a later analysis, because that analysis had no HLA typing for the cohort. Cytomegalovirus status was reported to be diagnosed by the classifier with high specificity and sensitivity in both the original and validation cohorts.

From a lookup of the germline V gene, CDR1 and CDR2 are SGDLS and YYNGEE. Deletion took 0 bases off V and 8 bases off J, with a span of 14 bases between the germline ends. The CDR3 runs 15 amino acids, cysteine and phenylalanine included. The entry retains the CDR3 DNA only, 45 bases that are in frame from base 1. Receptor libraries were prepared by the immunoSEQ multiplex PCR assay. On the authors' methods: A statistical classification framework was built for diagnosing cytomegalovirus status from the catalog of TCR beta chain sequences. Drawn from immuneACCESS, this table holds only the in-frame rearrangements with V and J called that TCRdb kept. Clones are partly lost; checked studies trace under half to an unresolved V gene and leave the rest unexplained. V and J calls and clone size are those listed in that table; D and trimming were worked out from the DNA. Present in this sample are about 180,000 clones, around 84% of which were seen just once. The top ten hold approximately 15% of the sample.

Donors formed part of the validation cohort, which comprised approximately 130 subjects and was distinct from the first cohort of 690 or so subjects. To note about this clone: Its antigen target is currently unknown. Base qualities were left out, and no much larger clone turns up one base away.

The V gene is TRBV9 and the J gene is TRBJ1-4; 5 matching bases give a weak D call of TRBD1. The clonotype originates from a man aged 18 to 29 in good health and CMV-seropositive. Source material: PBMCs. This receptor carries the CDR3 CASSVGDSVGEKLFF. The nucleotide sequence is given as TGTGCCAGCAGCGTAGGGGACTCAGTGGGGGAAAAACTGTTTTTT.